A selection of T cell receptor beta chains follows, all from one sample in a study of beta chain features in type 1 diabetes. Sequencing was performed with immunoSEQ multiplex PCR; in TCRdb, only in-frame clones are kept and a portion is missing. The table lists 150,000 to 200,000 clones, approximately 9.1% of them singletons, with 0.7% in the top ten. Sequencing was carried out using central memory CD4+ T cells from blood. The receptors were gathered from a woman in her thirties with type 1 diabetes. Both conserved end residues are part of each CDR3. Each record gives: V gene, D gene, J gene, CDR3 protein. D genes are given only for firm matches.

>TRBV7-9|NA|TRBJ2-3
CASSSTSSFVQYF
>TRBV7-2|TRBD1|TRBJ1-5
CASSLTGAANQPQHF
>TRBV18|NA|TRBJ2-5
CASSPASDQETQYF
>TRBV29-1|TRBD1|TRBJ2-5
CSVVPGQGDQETQYF
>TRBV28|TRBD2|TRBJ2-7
CASIRGSSGEYEQYF
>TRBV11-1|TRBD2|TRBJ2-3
CASSSAGLAGGWGTDTQYF
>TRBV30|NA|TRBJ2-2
CAWSVNVIGELFF
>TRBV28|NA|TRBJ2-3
CASRLRAPRDTQYF
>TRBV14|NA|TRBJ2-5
CASSQDRVKTQYF
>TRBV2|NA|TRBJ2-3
CASSDGPHTDTQYF
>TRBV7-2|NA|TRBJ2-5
CASSLVVVRETQYF
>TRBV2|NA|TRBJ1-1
CASSEFGEETEAFF
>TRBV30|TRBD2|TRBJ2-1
CACETTSGGYNEQFF
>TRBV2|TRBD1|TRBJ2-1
CASSDWDRGMVEQFF
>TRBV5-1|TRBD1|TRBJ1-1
CASSSGQGGDTEAFF
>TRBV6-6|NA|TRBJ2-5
CAISPGGPQETQYF
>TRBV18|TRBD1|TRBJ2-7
CASSPGRTGANEQYF
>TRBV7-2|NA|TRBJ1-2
CASTPRRGYGYTF
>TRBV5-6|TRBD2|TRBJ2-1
CASSPSGRALNEQFF
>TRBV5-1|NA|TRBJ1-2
CASSFDSIYGYTF
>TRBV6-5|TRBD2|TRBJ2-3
CATKRERGTDTQYF
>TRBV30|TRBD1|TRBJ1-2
CAWKIVDRENGYTF
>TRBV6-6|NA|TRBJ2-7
CASSTGNEQYF
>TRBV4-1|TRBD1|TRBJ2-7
CASSSVLGQGWEQYF
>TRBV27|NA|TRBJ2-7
CASSLSPGIGAYEQYF
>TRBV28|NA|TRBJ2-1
CASNPSRGGPNEQFF
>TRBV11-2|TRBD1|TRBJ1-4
CASSLLGTGGSEKLFF
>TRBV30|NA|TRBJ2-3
CAWTSLSRYTQYF
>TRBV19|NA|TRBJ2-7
CATGHWGTYEQYF
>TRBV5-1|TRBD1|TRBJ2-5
CASSLGQGAWETQYF
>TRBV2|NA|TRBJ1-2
CASGGEGQGGYTF
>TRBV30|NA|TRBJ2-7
CAWQGRIYEQYF
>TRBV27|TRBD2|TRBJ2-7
CASSLLAGASYEQYF
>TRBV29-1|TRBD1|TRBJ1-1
CSSGGGEMRNTEAFF
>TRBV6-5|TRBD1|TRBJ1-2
CASSSRTGRVGYTF
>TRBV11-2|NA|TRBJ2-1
CASSWEAETGHEQFF
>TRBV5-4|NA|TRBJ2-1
CASSPFSSYNEQFF
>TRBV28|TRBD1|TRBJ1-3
CASSLAYRGGGNTIYF
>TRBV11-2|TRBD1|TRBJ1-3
CASSSRTGSGNTIYF
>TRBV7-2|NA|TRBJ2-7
CASSLSLFYEQYF
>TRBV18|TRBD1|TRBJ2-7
CASSPGTGIQEQYF
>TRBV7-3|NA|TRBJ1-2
CASSLGAVGYGYTF
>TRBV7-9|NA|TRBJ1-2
CASRSRLERPEARGYTF
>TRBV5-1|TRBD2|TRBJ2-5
CASSPSGLAGAETQYF
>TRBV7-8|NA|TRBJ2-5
CASSLAGGLQETQYF
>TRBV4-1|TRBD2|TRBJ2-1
CASSRTSGHNEQFF
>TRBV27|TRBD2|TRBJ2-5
CASSLSGTLGGETQYF
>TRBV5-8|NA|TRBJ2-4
CASSLGGADIQYF
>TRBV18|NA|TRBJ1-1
CASSPSQQGAFF